These T cell receptor beta chains were read from a single sample in a study of T cells in Graves' hyperthyroidism and ophthalmopathy. Each CDR3 protein gets one entry after TCRdb re-called the multiplex PCR reads with MiXCR. The sample consists of roughly 380,000 distinct CDR3 sequences, about a sixth of them appearing once. The material sequenced was blood. The receptors come from a woman aged 40 to 50 with Graves' ophthalmopathy. CDR3s include the opening cysteine and the closing phenylalanine or tryptophan. The D gene is left open where the match is weak. The size of a clone is reported for some rows only, either as once, few or many, or as a class for expanded clones.

length	V	J	D	size	CDR3	DNA
13	TRBV12-3/TRBV12-4	TRBJ2-7	NA	many	CASTYGLSYEQYF	TGTGCCAGCACCTACGGCCTCTCCTACGAGCAGTACTTC
15	TRBV7-3	TRBJ2-5	NA	NA	CASSLTSGVGETQYF	TGTGCCAGCAGCTTAACGTCCGGGGTTGGTGAGACCCAGTACTTC
15	TRBV12-3/TRBV12-4	TRBJ1-1	TRBD1	many	CASSSDTGVNTEAFF	TGTGCCAGCAGTTCCGACACAGGGGTGAACACTGAAGCTTTCTTT
11	TRBV30	TRBJ2-7	NA	many	CAWSPGGQQYF	TGTGCCTGGAGTCCGGGGGGCCAGCAGTACTTC
15	TRBV18	TRBJ1-1	NA	many	CASSPEGRVYTEAFF	TGTGCCAGCTCACCTGAAGGCAGGGTTTACACTGAAGCTTTCTTT
17	TRBV27	TRBJ2-2	NA	many	CASSSTAGWGNTGELFF	TGTGCCAGCAGTTCGACGGCAGGTTGGGGGAACACCGGGGAGCTGTTTTTT
13	TRBV24-1	TRBJ2-7	NA	many	CATSDLLGSEQYF	TGTGCCACCAGTGATTTATTGGGATCCGAGCAGTACTTC
11	TRBV30	TRBJ2-7	NA	NA	CAWSKTNEQYF	TGTGCCTGGAGTAAGACTAACGAGCAGTACTTC
16	TRBV9	TRBJ2-7	NA	many	CASSVAKVRSSYEQYF	TGTGCCAGCAGCGTAGCTAAGGTGAGGAGCTCCTACGAGCAGTACTTC
15	TRBV5-1	TRBJ1-5	NA	many	CASSWSPGDGQPQHF	TGCGCCAGCAGCTGGTCCCCTGGGGACGGTCAGCCCCAGCATTTT
13	TRBV4-1	TRBJ1-1	NA	many	CASRKSIVAEAFF	TGCGCCAGCAGGAAATCGATAGTCGCTGAAGCTTTCTTT
16	TRBV30	TRBJ1-2	NA	many	CAWSVSPLRRGYGYTF	TGTGCCTGGAGTGTATCCCCTCTTCGGAGGGGCTATGGCTACACCTTC
15	TRBV7-8	TRBJ1-5	TRBD1	few	CASSLGQGQNQPQHF	TGTGCCAGCAGCCTTGGACAGGGGCAAAATCAGCCCCAGCATTTT
16	TRBV6-5	TRBJ1-2	NA	NA	CASSNTGMGTNYGYTF	TGTGCCAGCAGTAACACAGGGATGGGGACTAACTATGGCTACACCTTC
13	TRBV5-1	TRBJ1-2	NA	many	CASSLADNYGYTF	TGCGCCAGCAGCTTGGCGGACAACTATGGCTACACCTTC
14	TRBV4-3	TRBJ1-3	NA	many	CASSHTGTGNTIYF	TGCGCCAGCAGCCACACAGGGACTGGAAACACCATATATTTT
13	TRBV2	TRBJ2-2	NA	many	CASRIKNTGELFF	TGTGCCAGCAGAATTAAGAACACCGGGGAGCTGTTTTTT
14	TRBV2	TRBJ2-7	TRBD2	once	CASEAAGVSYEQYF	TGTGCCAGCGAGGCAGCGGGAGTATCCTACGAGCAGTACTTC
14	TRBV20-1	TRBJ2-7	TRBD2	many	CSASLRTSGGEQYF	TGCAGTGCTTCCCTCAGGACTAGCGGAGGCGAGCAGTACTTC
15	TRBV7-2	TRBJ1-2	NA	many	CASSSAPGSGPGYTF	TGTGCCAGCAGCTCAGCGCCTGGGAGTGGGCCGGGCTACACCTTC
14	TRBV29-1	TRBJ2-2	NA	many	CSVAGTTTTGELFF	TGCAGCGTCGCCGGGACAACAACGACCGGGGAGCTGTTTTTT
12	TRBV11-2	TRBJ1-1	NA	many	CASSLSGSGAFF	TGTGCCAGCAGCTTATCGGGGTCTGGAGCTTTCTTT
15	TRBV7-2	TRBJ1-1	NA	many	CASSLKTFTNTEAFF	TGTGCCAGCAGCCTAAAGACTTTCACGAACACTGAAGCTTTCTTT
17	TRBV20-1	TRBJ2-7	NA	many	CSARDPDTPGRNYEQYF	TGCAGTGCTAGAGATCCCGACACTCCGGGACGCAACTACGAGCAGTACTTC
14	TRBV12-3/TRBV12-4	TRBJ1-3	NA	NA	CARGDCLTRHTIYF	TGTGCCCGGGGTGACTGCTTAACCCGGCACACCATATATTTT
15	TRBV7-8	TRBJ1-5	NA	many	CASSLTRTGYQPQHF	TGTGCCAGCAGCTTAACTCGTACGGGGTATCAGCCCCAGCATTTT
13	TRBV6-9	TRBJ2-7	TRBD2	NA	CANPSGNCHEQYF	TGTGCCAACCCGAGCGGGAACTGTCACGAGCAGTACTTC